Presented here are 15 T cell receptor beta chains from one specimen sequenced in a study of CXCR3-negative and CXCR3-positive naive CD8 T cells. UMI labels and 5' RACE were used to prepare the TRB cDNA libraries. TCRdb re-called the 5' RACE reads and gives one entry per CDR3 protein, without DNA. The sample's table shows around 140,000 distinct CDR3 sequences. The sample comprised naive CXCR3- CD8+ T cells from blood. Subset meaning: CD45RO-CCR7+CD27+CD95- naive CD8+ T cells lacking CXCR3 (TNR3-). These receptors were taken from a human donor in good health. Some clones in this sample may be carry-over from other donors' samples.

CDR3 loop: CASSESGQNMLTEQFF. The V gene is TRBV25-1, the J gene TRBJ2-1; no DNA is available, so the TRBD1 call from TCRdb remains unchecked. Germline CDR1 reads MGHDK; CDR2 reads SYGVNS. The length of the CDR3 is 16 residues.

The rearrangement links TRBV12-3 or TRBV12-4 to TRBJ2-3; TCRdb's D gene call, TRBD1, goes unchecked for lack of DNA. The CDR3 consists of 15 residues. The CDR3 is CASSLPGTGTDTQYF.

The V gene is TRBV6-6, the J gene TRBJ2-7; as DNA is missing, the TRBD2 call by TCRdb cannot be tested. The germline V gene encodes CDR1 MNHNY and CDR2 SVGAGI (reference sequence). The CDR3 runs to 16 residues. CDR3 region: CASSYSTSGGAGEQYF.

CDR3 protein: CASSLGPGLSSNEQFF. The V and J genes are TRBV7-3 and TRBJ2-1; checking the TCRdb D call of TRBD2 is not possible without DNA. This CDR3 spans 16 amino acids. Germline CDR1 is SGHTA and CDR2 is FQGTGA.

The chain joins TRBV27 to TRBJ2-1; TCRdb reports TRBD1, a call that lacks DNA to check it against. Germline V gene data show CDR1 as MNHEY and CDR2 as SMNVEV (reference sequence). The CDR3 length is 14 residues. The CDR3 reads CASSSPQGANEQFF.

The chain uses TRBV28 and TRBJ2-7; TCRdb lists TRBD1, though no DNA is available to test this call. Germline CDR1 reads MDHEN; CDR2 reads SYDVKM. The CDR3 covers 13 residues. This CDR3 reads CASKDSHAYEQYF.

The chain recombines TRBV19 with TRBJ1-1. CDR1 is LNHDA and CDR2 is SQIVND in the germline V gene (reference sequence). The length of the CDR3 is 13 residues. The CDR3: CASSILTNTEAFF.

The V gene is TRBV5-1, the J gene TRBJ2-1. Germline CDR1 SGHRS, CDR2 YFSETQ. CDR3 size: 13 residues. The CDR3 sequence: CASSFWGYNEQFF.

The V call is TRBV23-1, the J call TRBJ2-1. TRBV23-1 is assigned to the ORF class and has an uncertain function. CDR3 size: 16 residues. This CDR3 reads CASRVGVRSSYNEQFF.

The V call is TRBV7-9, the J call TRBJ2-5; there is no DNA to check the TCRdb D call of TRBD2. Per the germline V gene, CDR1 is SEHNR and CDR2 is FQNEAQ (reference sequence). The CDR3 is 16 amino acids. CDR3 sequence: CASSALSAGKRETQYF.

This chain connects TRBV7-9 to TRBJ2-1; TCRdb's assignment of TRBD1 cannot be checked, as there is no DNA. CDR3 length equals 15 residues. Germline loops: CDR1 SEHNR, CDR2 FQNEAQ (reference sequence). This CDR3 is CASSLRDRGYNEQFF. The whole variable domain, filled in from reference TRBV7-9 and TRBJ2-1, reads DTGVSQNPRHKITKRGQNVTFRCDPISEHNRLYWYRQTLGQGPEFLTYFQNEAQLEKSRLLSDRFSAERPKGSFSTLEIQRTEQGDSAMYLCASSLRDRGYNEQFFGPGTRLTVL.

This chain joins TRBV28 and TRBJ2-1; the D gene TCRdb calls, TRBD2, cannot be checked with no DNA. The length of the CDR3 is 17 residues. Germline CDR1 reads MDHEN; CDR2 reads SYDVKM. The CDR3 is CASRNIREGPSYNEQFF.

Here the CDR3 reads CASSLFEGWGQPYEQYF. This chain connects TRBV28 to TRBJ2-7; TCRdb lists TRBD1, though no DNA is available to test this call. Germline CDR1 is MDHEN and CDR2 is SYDVKM. The CDR3 runs 17 residues.

This chain uses TRBV11-2 with TRBJ1-2; lacking DNA, the TRBD1 call made by TCRdb goes unchecked. Germline V gene lookup returns CDR1 SGHAT and CDR2 FQNNGV. The CDR3 loop spans 17 amino acids. CDR3 region: CASSLGTWGAGINGYTF.

The gene calls are TRBV2 and TRBJ1-5; TCRdb proposes TRBD1, but this gene call is untestable without DNA. The germline gives CDR1 SNHLY, CDR2 FYNNEI. This CDR3 region has 14 residues. This CDR3 reads CASSAGTGLKPQHF. Together with reference TRBV2 and TRBJ1-5, the CDR3 gives the full variable domain: EPEVTQTPSHQVTQMGQEVILRCVPISNHLYFYWYRQILGQKVEFLVSFYNNEISEKSEIFDDQFSVERPDGSNFTLKIRSTKLEDSAMYFCASSAGTGLKPQHFGDGTRLSIL.